Reported below is one T cell receptor (beta chain). Trimming stripped 6 bases from V and 0 bases from J, with 11 bases between. The CDR3 contains 14 residues. The data stem from a study of T-cell memory formation after mild COVID-19. TCRdb re-called the 5' RACE reads through MiXCR, storing one row per CDR3 protein. Here the sample spans 300,000 to 400,000 distinct CDR3 sequences, around 21% being singletons. Specimen: PBMCs or a T cell subset sorted from them (not recorded which). This sequence was found in an adult woman who had mild COVID-19 (a few samples of this study predate the infection). Cell type and time point are not known. The chain employs TRBV12-3 or TRBV12-4 and TRBJ1-1; D is ambiguous. In DNA form, the CDR3 reads TGTGCCAGCAGCGGAAACAGCTTGAACACTGAAGCTTTCTTT. Translating gives CASSGNSLNTEAFF.